This T cell receptor (beta chain) was identified in a study of monozygotic twins with inflammatory bowel disease. The CDR3 contains 14 residues. Germline CDR1 and CDR2: MNHEY and SMNVEV (reference sequence). For each CDR3 protein, TCRdb gives one entry from its re-call of the 5' RACE reads, without DNA. Here the sample table reports nearly 450,000 distinct CDR3 sequences. The specimen was blood. The chain employs TRBV27 and TRBJ2-7; the TCRdb call, TRBD2, lacks DNA for checking. The clonotype was recovered from a human donor with ulcerative colitis or Crohn's disease, or a healthy co-twin of an affected twin (not recorded which). CDR3: CASSRDYATYEQYF.